This passage covers 31 T cell receptor beta chains from one sample sequenced in a study of T cells in Graves' hyperthyroidism and ophthalmopathy. RNA transcripts provided the source from which TCR beta CDR3 regions were amplified. First-round RT-PCR targeting the TCR CDR3 was performed with the HTBI primer set. One entry per CDR3 protein results from TCRdb running MiXCR on the multiplex PCR reads. The sample consists of around 700,000 distinct CDR3 sequences, 18% of them appearing once. What was sequenced was blood. Receptors were obtained from a woman between 45 and 65 years old with Graves' hyperthyroidism that later progressed to Graves' ophthalmopathy.

The J gene is TRBJ2-7, the V gene TRBV15, with D perhaps TRBD2 (5 bases). The germline V and J ends were trimmed by 0 bases and 2 bases, with 11 bases remaining between them. Germline values: CDR1 LNHNV, CDR2 YYDKDF (reference sequence). CDR3 size: 15 residues. Written as DNA, the CDR3 is TGTGCCACCAGCAGAGATGATAGGGAGCCCTACGAGCAGTACTTC. Protein sequence: CATSRDDREPYEQYF.

This clonotype was detected ten times or more. The genes are TRBV30 and TRBJ1-2; unclear D gene. Germline V gene lookup returns CDR1 GTSNPN and CDR2 SVGIG (reference sequence). Trimming shortened V by 3 bases and J by 4 bases, and 12 bases separated the two germline ends. The CDR3 runs to 13 residues. The CDR3 DNA reads TGTGCCTGGAGGGACTACAGCCTCTATGGCTACACCTTC. It translates to CAWRDYSLYGYTF.

This clonotype was seen many times. This rearrangement joins TRBV5-1 to TRBJ2-3; D is possibly TRBD2 (5 bases). CDR3 length: 14 residues. Germline assignment: CDR1 SGHRS and CDR2 YFSETQ. V was shortened by 7 bases and J by 1 base, with 13 bases between the two germline ends. CDR3 bases: TGCGCCAGCGGGGAGAACCGCCGCACAGATACGCAGTATTTT. Residues: CASGENRRTDTQYF.

This rearrangement joins TRBV12-3 or TRBV12-4 to TRBJ1-4, with D tentatively TRBD1 (5 bases). The CDR3 has 13 residues. The V and J ends lost 5 bases and 10 bases respectively, with 14 bases between them. CDR3 coding DNA: TGTGCCAGCAGTACCCCAGGGAGGGGAAAACTGTTTTTT. Protein: CASSTPGRGKLFF.

This clonotype was picked up many times. J is TRBJ1-1 and V is TRBV7-9; 8 bases map to TRBD1. Trimming took 5 bases from V and 1 from J; bases not matched to a gene: 6. The CDR3 has 15 residues. The V gene's germline CDR1 is SEHNR and CDR2 FQNEAQ (reference sequence). CDR3 region: CASSPTGQENTEAFF. For the CDR3, the DNA is TGTGCCAGCAGCCCGACGGGACAGGAGAACACTGAAGCTTTCTTT.

The J gene is TRBJ1-2, the V gene TRBV5-1; 9 nucleotides align to TRBD1. V trimming: 1 base; J trimming: 7 bases; junction bases outside the gene matches: 5. CDR1 is SGHRS, CDR2 YFSETQ, per germline. CDR3 length: 14 amino acids. CDR3 region: CASSLNRGRFGYTF. CDR3 nucleotides: TGCGCCAGCAGCTTGAACAGGGGGCGTTTTGGCTACACCTTC.

This clonotype was seen many times. The chain links TRBV3-1 to TRBJ1-2, with a possible D match to TRBD1 (5 bases). Germline CDR1 is LGHDT and CDR2 is YNNKEL (reference sequence). Trimming removed 1 base at V and 7 bases at J, with 7 bases between. The CDR3 runs 12 residues. CDR3 in DNA: TGTGCCAGCAGCCAAGGGGGGTTTGGCTACACCTTC. Translating gives CASSQGGFGYTF.

This clonotype was seen at least ten times. The gene calls are TRBV9 and TRBJ1-1; no clear D. Germline values: CDR1 SGDLS, CDR2 YYNGEE. The CDR3 sequence is 13 residues long. V was pared by 0 bases and J by 5 bases, with 8 bases between. The CDR3 loop reads CASSVVKDTEAFF. In DNA, the CDR3 is TGTGCCAGCAGCGTAGTTAAGGATACTGAAGCTTTCTTT.

This chain uses TRBV24-1 with TRBJ2-7; no reliable D call. The CDR3 runs to 13 residues. Trimming cost V 2 bases and J 5 bases, with 9 bases left between them. Germline values: CDR1 KGHDR, CDR2 SFDVKD. For the CDR3, the DNA is TGTGCCACCAGTGATTCCCACCTGGACGAGCAGTACTTC. Protein sequence: CATSDSHLDEQYF.

This clonotype was detected a few times. The chain carries TRBV20-1 and TRBJ1-6; tentative D call: TRBD1 (5 bases). The germline V and J ends were trimmed by 2 bases and 10 bases, with 15 bases remaining between them. Germline CDR1 reads DFQATT; CDR2 reads SNEGSKA (reference sequence). The CDR3 runs to 14 residues. CDR3 DNA: TGCAGTGCTAGAACTCTGCGGGGGGTATCACCCCTCCACTTT. Residues: CSARTLRGVSPLHF.

This clonotype was detected only a few times. The gene calls are TRBV10-3 and TRBJ1-1; D not certain. CDR3 length equals 12 residues. From germline, CDR1 is ENHRY and CDR2 SYGVKD. Trimming pared 8 bases from V and 0 bases from J, leaving 7 bases between. This CDR3 reads CAIRGLNTEAFF. For the CDR3, the DNA is TGTGCCATCCGTGGTCTGAACACTGAAGCTTTCTTT.

This clonotype was counted only a few times. The chain uses TRBV19 and TRBJ1-2, with a possible D match to TRBD1 (5 bases). With 9 bases removed from V and 0 bases from J, the gap between germline ends came to 11 bases. The CDR3 has 13 amino acids. The germline V gene has CDR1 LNHDA and CDR2 SQIVND (reference sequence). The CDR3: CASGTASNYGYTF. DNA for the CDR3: TGTGCCAGCGGGACGGCTTCTAACTATGGCTACACCTTC.

This clonotype occurred a few times. The chain employs TRBV3-1 and TRBJ2-7, with 11 bases that match TRBD1. Germline V gives CDR1 LGHDT, CDR2 YNNKEL (reference sequence). CDR3 length: 15 amino acids. Germline trimming cut 3 bases from V and 7 bases from J; bases unmatched to any gene: 8. The CDR3 loop is CASSQGTGTGGEQYF. As DNA, the CDR3 is TGTGCCAGCAGCCAGGGGACCGGGACAGGGGGAGAGCAGTACTTC.

The chain combines TRBV5-1 with TRBJ2-3, with 9 bases that match TRBD1. Trimming took 3 bases from V and 5 from J; bases not matched to a gene: 7. CDR3 size: 15 residues. Germline CDR1 reads SGHRS; CDR2 reads YFSETQ. The DNA of the CDR3 is TGCGCCAGCAGCTCGGAGGGACAGGGTTTAGATACGCAGTATTTT. It codes for CASSSEGQGLDTQYF.

The rearrangement uses TRBV24-1 and TRBJ2-2, with TRBD1 as a possible D gene (5 bases). The V and J ends lost 9 bases and 4 bases respectively, with 8 bases between them. Per the germline V gene, CDR1 is KGHDR and CDR2 is SFDVKD. This CDR3 is 12 amino acids long. This CDR3 is CATGAATGELFF. In nucleotides, the CDR3 is TGTGCCACCGGGGCAGCCACCGGGGAGCTGTTTTTT.

The rearrangement links TRBV20-1 to TRBJ2-7; D remains unclear. The ends were cut back, 2 bases at V and 3 bases at J, with 8 bases in the middle. This CDR3 is 12 amino acids long. Germline lookup yields CDR1 DFQATT and CDR2 SNEGSKA (reference sequence). CDR3 protein: CSARLGHYEQYF. CDR3 nucleotide sequence: TGCAGTGCTAGACTAGGGCACTACGAGCAGTACTTC.

The rearrangement links TRBV30 to TRBJ2-7, with D unresolved. V was trimmed by 3 bases and J by 4 bases, leaving 7 bases between them. The CDR3 loop spans 11 amino acids. From germline, CDR1 is GTSNPN and CDR2 SVGIG (reference sequence). This CDR3 is CAWSDPYEQYF. The CDR3 DNA sequence: TGTGCCTGGAGCGACCCGTACGAGCAGTACTTC.

This clonotype appeared a few times. The rearrangement links TRBV7-9 to TRBJ2-3; the D gene could be TRBD1 or TRBD2 (6 bases each). V lost 6 bases and J lost 3, with 16 bases in between. The CDR3 is 15 amino acids. CDR1 and CDR2 from the germline V gene are SEHNR and FQNEAQ (reference sequence). The CDR3 loop is CASRKDGGETDTQYF. The CDR3 DNA sequence: TGTGCCAGCAGGAAAGACGGGGGCGAGACAGATACGCAGTATTTT.

This clonotype was counted at least ten times. This chain joins TRBV5-1 and TRBJ1-2; 7 positions match TRBD1. The CDR3 is 15 amino acids. V lost 3 bases to trimming and J lost 6 bases; unmatched junction nucleotides: 11. The germline V gene has CDR1 SGHRS and CDR2 YFSETQ. The CDR3 reads CASSSTRGGGNGYTF. DNA of the CDR3: TGCGCCAGCAGCTCAACGAGGGGAGGGGGCAATGGCTACACCTTC.

The sample holds many counts of this clonotype. The chain uses TRBV29-1 and TRBJ1-1; possible D gene TRBD1, 6 bases. Germline lookup yields CDR1 SQVTM and CDR2 ANQGSEA. This CDR3 region has 14 residues. Trimming cost V 4 bases and J 5 bases, with 17 bases left between them. The CDR3 loop is CSVGLWGARTEAFF. For the CDR3, the DNA is TGCAGCGTTGGCCTGTGGGGGGCGCGGACTGAAGCTTTCTTT.

This rearrangement joins TRBV5-6 to TRBJ1-1; D not certain. There are 16 residues in the CDR3. V was cut by 0 bases and J by 3 bases, with 15 bases left in between. Germline V gene lookup returns CDR1 SGHDT and CDR2 YYEEEE. The CDR3 spells CASSLVGIMLDTEAFF. The CDR3 DNA reads as TGTGCCAGCAGCTTGGTTGGGATTATGCTTGACACTGAAGCTTTCTTT.

This clonotype was picked up many times. The CDR3 loop reads CASSLDLGSNTGELFF. CDR3 sequence (DNA): TGTGCCAGCAGCTTAGATCTCGGTTCGAACACCGGGGAGCTGTTTTTT. This chain links TRBV11-2 with TRBJ2-2; D is unresolved. Trimming took 0 bases from V and 0 from J, leaving 8 bases between them. CDR1 is SGHAT, CDR2 FQNNGV, per germline. The CDR3 has 16 residues.

Many counts were recorded for this clonotype. V is TRBV20-1 and J is TRBJ2-4; TRBD2 aligns across 12 bases. There are 17 residues in the CDR3. The trim removed 5 bases at V and 1 base at J, leaving 9 bases unmatched. Germline lookup yields CDR1 DFQATT and CDR2 SNEGSKA (reference sequence). As DNA, the CDR3 is TGCAGTGCTCGACTAGCGGGGGCTGGAGGGGCCAAAAACATTCAGTACTTC. Amino acid sequence: CSARLAGAGGAKNIQYF.

This clonotype was counted only a few times. J is TRBJ2-5 and V is TRBV12-3 or TRBV12-4, with D possibly being TRBD2 (6 bases). V gave up 3 bases and J gave up 5 bases, with 10 bases separating them. The CDR3 has 13 amino acids. The CDR3 protein is CASSFLGGETQYF. CDR3 bases: TGTGCCAGCAGTTTTCTCGGGGGTGAGACCCAGTACTTC.

The chain uses TRBV12-3 or TRBV12-4 and TRBJ1-5; TRBD1 might be the D (6 bases). Trimming took 7 bases from V and 7 from J, leaving 20 bases between them. The CDR3 sequence is 15 residues long. The CDR3 DNA is TGTGCCAGCACCCCTCAAGGGGGGGTTTGGCAGCCCCAGCATTTT. This translates into CASTPQGGVWQPQHF.

V is TRBV24-1 and J is TRBJ1-1; D is possibly TRBD1 (5 bases). Trimming left V 1 base short and J 5 bases short, with 7 bases between. There are 13 residues in the CDR3. Germline V gene sequence: CDR1 KGHDR, CDR2 SFDVKD. For the CDR3, the DNA is TGTGCCACCAGTGATTTATGGGGGACTGAAGCTTTCTTT. Translated, it gives CATSDLWGTEAFF.

The J gene is TRBJ2-7, the V gene TRBV5-1, with D possibly being TRBD2 (5 bases). Germline V CDR1 and CDR2: SGHRS, YFSETQ. This CDR3 comprises 13 residues. Trimming removed 3 bases from V and 2 bases from J, with 9 bases in between. The CDR3 protein is CASSYGITYEQYF. DNA for the CDR3: TGCGCCAGCAGCTACGGGATTACCTACGAGCAGTACTTC.

The genes are TRBV18 and TRBJ1-6, with TRBD1 matching 9 bases. The CDR3 totals 15 residues. The germline CDR1 and CDR2 sequences are KGHSH and LQKENI. Unmatched junction bases numbered 7, after V lost 4 bases and J lost 9 bases. The CDR3 reads CASSQGQGKVSPLHF. CDR3 nucleotide sequence: TGTGCCAGCTCACAAGGACAGGGGAAGGTTTCACCCCTCCACTTT.

The J gene is TRBJ1-2, the V gene TRBV25-1; D remains unclear. The CDR3 runs to 16 residues. Trimming removed 1 base at V and 5 bases at J, with 17 bases between. CDR1 MGHDK and CDR2 SYGVNS come from the germline V gene. CDR3 protein: CASSEFSVGRGYGYTF. For the CDR3, the DNA is TGTGCCAGCAGTGAATTCTCTGTCGGACGGGGTTATGGCTACACCTTC.

The chain combines TRBV6-1 with TRBJ1-5; 8 bases fit TRBD1. V was pared by 6 bases and J by 7 bases, with 5 bases of the junction left unmatched. The CDR3 runs to 13 residues. Germline V gives CDR1 MNHNS, CDR2 SASEGT. CDR3 amino acids: CASSTGGPQPQHF. The CDR3 DNA sequence: TGTGCCAGCAGCACAGGGGGTCCCCAGCCCCAGCATTTT.

This sequence joins TRBV7-2 and TRBJ1-1; D gene unclear. The germline gives CDR1 SGHTA, CDR2 FQGNSA. CDR3 length: 12 residues. Between the trimmed V and J ends, which lost 0 bases and 9 bases, there was a span of 8 bases. This CDR3 is CASSLARYQAFF. CDR3 coding DNA: TGTGCCAGCAGCTTAGCGCGGTACCAAGCTTTCTTT. Using reference TRBV7-2 and TRBJ1-1 for the parts outside the CDR3, the full variable domain is GAGVSQSPSNKVTEKGKDVELRCDPISGHTALYWYRQSLGQGLEFLIYFQGNSAPDKSGLPSDRFSAERTGGSVSTLTIQRTQQEDSAVYLCASSLARYQAFFGQGTRLTVV.